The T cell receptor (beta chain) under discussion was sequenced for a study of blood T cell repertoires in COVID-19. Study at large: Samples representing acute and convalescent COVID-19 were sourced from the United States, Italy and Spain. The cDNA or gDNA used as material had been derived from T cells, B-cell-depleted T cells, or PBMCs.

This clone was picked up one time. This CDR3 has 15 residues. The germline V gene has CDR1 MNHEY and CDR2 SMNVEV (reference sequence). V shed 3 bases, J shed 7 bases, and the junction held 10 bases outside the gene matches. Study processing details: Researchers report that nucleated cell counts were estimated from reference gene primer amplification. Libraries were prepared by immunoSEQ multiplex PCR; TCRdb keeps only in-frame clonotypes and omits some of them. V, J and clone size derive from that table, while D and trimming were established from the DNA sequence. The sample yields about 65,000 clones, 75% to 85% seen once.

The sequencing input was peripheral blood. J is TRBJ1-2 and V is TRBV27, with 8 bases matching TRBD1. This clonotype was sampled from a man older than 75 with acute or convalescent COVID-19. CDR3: CASSFGTGGLSGYTF. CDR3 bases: TGTGCCAGCAGTTTTGGGACAGGTGGGTTGTCTGGCTACACCTTC.